This TCR beta chain was captured by sequencing in a study of blood T cell repertoires in COVID-19. Study context: Samples of COVID-19 (acute and convalescent) were obtained from the United States, Italy and Spain. T cells, B-cell-depleted T cells, or PBMCs supplied cDNA or gDNA.

The data were produced by immunoSEQ multiplex PCR, yet TCRdb's version contains in-frame clones alone and is incomplete. The sample lists 400,000 or so clones, about 90% occurring once. The CDR3 contains 14 residues. Germline V gene sequence: CDR1 LNHNV, CDR2 YYDKDF (reference sequence). With 5 bases clipped from V and 3 bases from J, the junction kept 5 bases outside the gene matches. The J gene is TRBJ2-7, the V gene TRBV15, with 9 bases aligning to TRBD1. Specimen: peripheral blood. The TCR was taken from a young man with COVID-19, enrolled during active disease. The CDR3 protein is CATSWGQGFYEQYF. The CDR3 region has the DNA TGTGCCACCAGCTGGGGACAGGGTTTCTACGAGCAGTACTTC.